These T cell receptor beta chains were read from a single sample in a study of CD4 T cells in lung cancer. Assay used: immunoSEQ multiplex PCR; TCRdb lists only in-frame clones, some missing. The sample contains around 4,800 clones, 74% of which appear only once. Sequenced sample: lung tumor tissue. All receptors come from a man in his sixties with non-small cell lung cancer. CDR3s include the opening cysteine and the closing phenylalanine or tryptophan. A D gene is named only where the DNA matches it firmly. Clone size appears in some rows only: once, few, many, or a class for an expanded clone.

TRBD1 | 15 | TRBJ2-3 | TRBV6-4 | NA | TGTGCCAGCAGTGTTAGACAGGGGGAATCGGATACGCAGTATTTT | CASSVRQGESDTQYF
NA | 13 | TRBJ1-2 | TRBV25-1 | NA | TGTGCCAGCAGTGAAACACAGACCTATGGCTACACCTTC | CASSETQTYGYTF
TRBD1 | 13 | TRBJ2-2 | TRBV19 | NA | TGTGCCAGTAGCAGCGACAGGGCCGGGGAGCTGTTTTTT | CASSSDRAGELFF
NA | 17 | TRBJ2-3 | TRBV10-3 | NA | TGTGCCATCAGCCGAGGGAACCCCCCCGGTAGCACAGATACGCAGTATTTT | CAISRGNPPGSTDTQYF
NA | 13 | TRBJ2-5 | TRBV10-3 | NA | TGTGCCATCAGTGAGGTTAGCCCGGGGACCCAGTACTTC | CAISEVSPGTQYF
NA | 14 | TRBJ2-7 | TRBV10-3 | few | TGTGCCTCACACCCTGCGGGTATATCCTACGAGCAGTACTTC | CASHPAGISYEQYF
NA | 16 | TRBJ1-5 | TRBV19 | NA | TGTGCCAGTAGTACCCTTTCCAGGGGAAGCAATCAGCCCCAGCATTTT | CASSTLSRGSNQPQHF
NA | 15 | TRBJ1-5 | TRBV6-1 | NA | TGTGCCAGCAGTGAAGCTTCAGTTTGGCTTGGGCCCCAGCATTTT | CASSEASVWLGPQHF
NA | 13 | TRBJ2-7 | TRBV19 | NA | TGTGCCAGTAGGTCCGACAGTACCTACGAGCAGTACTTC | CASRSDSTYEQYF
TRBD1 | 13 | TRBJ1-3 | TRBV19 | NA | TGTGCCAGCCCCGACAGGGGAAGAAACACCATATATTTT | CASPDRGRNTIYF
NA | 15 | TRBJ1-6 | TRBV28 | NA | TGTGCCAGCAGAGACACTCAGCTTCCTAATTCACCCCTCCACTTT | CASRDTQLPNSPLHF
NA | 15 | TRBJ1-1 | TRBV7-8 | once | TGTGCCAGCAGCTTCCCGTCCCTTCCCAACACTGAAGCTTTCTTT | CASSFPSLPNTEAFF